A single sample gave rise to the 16 T cell receptor beta chains below, sequenced in a study of blood T cell repertoires in COVID-19. Assay used: immunoSEQ multiplex PCR; TCRdb lists only in-frame clones, some missing. The table lists hundreds of thousands of clones, 80% to 90% of them singletons. The sample taken for sequencing was peripheral blood. These receptors came from a woman aged 25-40 years with active or convalescent COVID-19.

V usage is TRBV7-9 and J usage is TRBJ2-2; no reliable D call. Looked up from germline, CDR1 is SEHNR and CDR2 is FQNEAQ (reference sequence). Trimming stripped 2 bases from V and 6 bases from J, with 13 bases between. CDR3 length: 15 amino acids. Here the CDR3 reads CASSLIIRIAGELFF. The CDR3 DNA is TGTGCCAGCAGCTTAATCATCAGGATAGCCGGGGAGCTGTTTTTT.

This chain uses TRBV5-1 with TRBJ1-6; 9 nucleotides align to TRBD1. Germline lookup yields CDR1 SGHRS and CDR2 YFSETQ. This CDR3 has 15 amino acids. V lost 1 base, J lost 10 bases, and 6 bases stayed unmatched. The CDR3 coding sequence is TGCGCCAGCAGCTTGACCACAGGGGGCGGATCACCCCTCCACTTT. Translating gives CASSLTTGGGSPLHF.

This clone was counted a few times. Other DNA sequences in the same sample also yield this CDR3. This chain links TRBV6-1 with TRBJ1-5, with 9 nucleotides matching TRBD1. Trimming at V came to 3 bases and at J to 2 bases, leaving 2 bases not matched to a gene. Germline values: CDR1 MNHNS, CDR2 SASEGT. CDR3 length: 15 residues. The CDR3 sequence: CASSDRTGGNQPQHF. Here the CDR3 DNA reads TGTGCCAGCAGTGATCGGACAGGGGGCAATCAGCCCCAGCATTTT.

This clone was detected once. CDR3 nucleotide sequence: TGTGCCAGCAGTTCGGACAGGGAGAACACTGAAGCTTTCTTT. Protein product: CASSSDRENTEAFF. The chain is built from TRBV7-2 and TRBJ1-1, with 8 bases fitting TRBD1. Trimming took 6 bases from V and 1 from J; bases not matched to a gene: 4. This CDR3 is 14 amino acids long. Germline assignment: CDR1 SGHTA and CDR2 FQGNSA.

V and J are TRBV27 and TRBJ2-2, with D perhaps TRBD2 (6 bases). Germline CDR1 MNHEY, CDR2 SMNVEV (reference sequence). The ends were cut back, 3 bases at V and 7 bases at J, with 18 bases in the middle. The CDR3 contains 16 residues. The CDR3 coding sequence is TGTGCCAGCAGTTTTACGGGGGAATTTGGTGTCGGGGAGCTGTTTTTT. It yields the protein CASSFTGEFGVGELFF.

This clone was seen a handful of times. V usage is TRBV7-9 and J usage is TRBJ1-1, with a possible D match to TRBD1 (6 bases). The CDR3 consists of 14 residues. Germline V CDR1 and CDR2: SEHNR, FQNEAQ (reference sequence). Trimming took off 6 bases at V and 7 bases at J, with 18 bases between the two ends. This chain's CDR3 is CASRLDSTDVEAFF. The CDR3 nucleotides read TGTGCCAGCAGATTGGACAGCACTGACGTTGAAGCTTTCTTT.

The chain links TRBV20-1 to TRBJ2-7; TRBD2 aligns across 8 bases. V dropped 3 bases and J dropped 4; count of bases not matched to a gene: 11. The CDR3 runs 15 residues. CDR1 DFQATT and CDR2 SNEGSKA come from the germline V gene (reference sequence). The CDR3 protein is CSASSVAGKGYEQYF. In nucleotides, the CDR3 is TGCAGTGCTAGTTCCGTAGCGGGAAAGGGATACGAGCAGTACTTC.

There are a few counts of this clone. The chain is built from TRBV29-1 and TRBJ1-1; TRBD1 matches 7 bases. CDR3 length: 12 residues. J gave up 3 bases and V 5 bases, and 3 bases lay outside the gene matches. Per the germline V gene, CDR1 is SQVTM and CDR2 is ANQGSEA. The CDR3 DNA follows: TGCAGCGTTCCAGACAGGGACACTGAAGCTTTCTTT. This encodes CSVPDRDTEAFF.

This sequence joins TRBV19 and TRBJ1-2, with a tentative D call TRBD1 (6 bases). Trimming removed 8 bases at V and 1 base at J, with 11 bases between. CDR1 LNHDA and CDR2 SQIVND come from the germline V gene (reference sequence). The CDR3 spans 13 residues. The CDR3 DNA reads as TGTGCCAGTTCGACAGGCTTTAACTATGGCTACACCTTC. Its protein is CASSTGFNYGYTF.

The V call is TRBV6-4, the J call TRBJ1-2; TRBD1 matches 8 bases. V dropped 6 bases and J dropped 2; count of bases not matched to a gene: 8. Germline V gene data show CDR1 as MRHNA and CDR2 as SNTAGT. The CDR3 covers 15 residues. CDR3 DNA: TGTGCCAGCAGCGAAGGGAGACAGGGGAACTATGGCTACACCTTC. Its protein is CASSEGRQGNYGYTF.

The chain has TRBV5-5 and TRBJ2-7; the match to TRBD2 covers 10 bases. The ends lost 7 bases at V and 3 bases at J; junction bases unmatched: 7. CDR1 and CDR2 (germline): SGHKS, YYEKEE (reference sequence). The CDR3 runs to 14 residues. DNA of the CDR3: TGTGCCAGCGGTGCTAGCGGGGGCTACTACGAGCAGTACTTC. It codes for CASGASGGYYEQYF.

This clone has just one count. The chain carries TRBV6-5 and TRBJ1-2, with 7 bases identical to TRBD1. The CDR3 has 14 residues. CDR1 MNHEY and CDR2 SVGAGI come from the germline V gene. V was clipped by 6 bases and J by 1 base; unmatched bases: 5. The CDR3 DNA reads as TGTGCCAGCAGGACGGGACAGTTTAACTATGGCTACACCTTC. It specifies CASRTGQFNYGYTF.

The chain links TRBV18 to TRBJ1-3; weak D call: TRBD1 (6 bases). V was clipped by 3 bases and J by 2 bases, with 14 bases between them. This CDR3 spans 16 amino acids. CDR1 KGHSH and CDR2 LQKENI come from the germline V gene. CDR3 amino acids: CASSPQGTGTGNTIYF. The CDR3 region has the DNA TGTGCCAGCTCACCGCAGGGTACAGGGACTGGAAACACCATATATTTT.

The chain carries TRBV5-6 and TRBJ1-2; D is perhaps TRBD1 (5 bases). The CDR3 covers 16 residues. V was pared by 0 bases and J by 0 bases, with 12 bases between. CDR1 SGHDT and CDR2 YYEEEE come from the germline V gene. DNA for the CDR3: TGTGCCAGCAGCTTGGTTCCCCCGGGGGCTAACTATGGCTACACCTTC. This gives the protein CASSLVPPGANYGYTF.

V usage is TRBV4-1 and J usage is TRBJ1-2, with TRBD1 matching 8 bases. The length of the CDR3 is 17 residues. The germline gives CDR1 MGHRA, CDR2 YSYEKL. The V gene end was trimmed by 4 bases and the J gene end by 4 bases; junction bases not matched to a gene: 14. The CDR3 coding sequence is TGCGCCAGCAGCCCGAACCCGGGACAGGAGGTGGGCTATGGCTACACCTTC. It codes for CASSPNPGQEVGYGYTF.

This chain joins TRBV25-1 and TRBJ2-4; 8 nucleotides align to TRBD1. CDR1 is MGHDK, CDR2 SYGVNS, per germline. Trimming at V came to 4 bases and at J to 8 bases, leaving 7 bases not matched to a gene. This CDR3 is built from 14 residues. In nucleotides, the CDR3 is TGTGCCAGCAGTGCCCAAGGACAGGGAGACATTCAGTACTTC. It codes for CASSAQGQGDIQYF.